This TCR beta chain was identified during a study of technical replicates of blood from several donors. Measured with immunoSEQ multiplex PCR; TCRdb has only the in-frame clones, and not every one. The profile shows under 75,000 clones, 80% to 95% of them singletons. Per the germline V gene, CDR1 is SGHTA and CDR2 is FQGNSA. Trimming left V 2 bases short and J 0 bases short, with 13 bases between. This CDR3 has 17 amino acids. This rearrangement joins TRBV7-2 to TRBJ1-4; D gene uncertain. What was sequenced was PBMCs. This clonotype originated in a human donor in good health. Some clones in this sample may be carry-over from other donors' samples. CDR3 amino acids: CASSLLGSGATNEKLFF. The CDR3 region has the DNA TGTGCCAGCAGCTTACTTGGAAGCGGTGCAACTAATGAAAAACTGTTTTTT.